The present T cell receptor beta chain was sequenced within a study of blood T cell repertoires in COVID-19. The overall study: In each case, the material was cDNA or gDNA derived from T cells, B-cell-depleted T cells, or PBMCs.

The method was immunoSEQ multiplex PCR; TCRdb's version includes in-frame clones alone and lacks a portion of them. The data contain some 270,000 clones, approximately 90% of them singletons. Trimming at V came to 4 bases and at J to 4 bases, leaving 7 bases not matched to a gene. CDR1 is LNHDA, CDR2 SQIVND, per germline (reference sequence). There are 15 residues in the CDR3. Enrollees, about 18 to 89 years old, lived in approximately 25 US areas. The sample comprised PBMCs or T cells enriched from blood (not recorded which). The receptor's source is a middle-aged man who had been exposed to COVID-19. The chain recombines TRBV19 with TRBJ1-2, with 9 nucleotides matching TRBD1. In DNA form, the CDR3 reads TGTGCCAGTAGTACCCCGGGACAGGGAATCTATGGCTACACCTTC. It codes for CASSTPGQGIYGYTF.